The 32 T cell receptor beta chains below come from one sample, sequenced in a study of T cell changes during pregnancy in multiple sclerosis. The table came from immunoSEQ multiplex PCR; TCRdb's copy has only in-frame clones and leaves some out. The sample has 65,000 to 80,000 clones, around 93% seen once. Sample: peripheral blood, taken in the second trimester of pregnancy. The receptor source for this set is a female donor with multiple sclerosis, enrolled in a pregnancy study.

This clone was counted once. The V and J genes are TRBV5-6 and TRBJ2-5; the match to TRBD1 covers 11 bases. Per germline, CDR1 SGHDT and CDR2 YYEEEE. V dropped 4 bases and J dropped 5; count of bases not matched to a gene: 7. CDR3 length: 15 residues. CDR3 loop: CASSPDRGLEETQYF. The CDR3 DNA is TGTGCCAGCAGCCCGGACAGGGGGCTTGAGGAGACCCAGTACTTC.

The chain links TRBV4-1 to TRBJ2-3; 7 bases match TRBD2. Unmatched junction bases numbered 12, after V lost 3 bases and J lost 3 bases. CDR1 is MGHRA and CDR2 is YSYEKL in the germline V gene. CDR3 size: 17 residues. CDR3 residues: CASSQRSSGTGTDTQYF. DNA for the CDR3: TGCGCCAGCAGCCAGAGGTCCAGCGGGACGGGAACAGATACGCAGTATTTT.

The genes are TRBV29-1 and TRBJ1-1; the match to TRBD1 covers 7 bases. The ends lost 6 bases at V and 1 base at J; junction bases unmatched: 5. The CDR3 is 13 residues long. Germline lookup yields CDR1 SQVTM and CDR2 ANQGSEA. The CDR3 sequence is CSVMGQKNTEAFF. CDR3 nucleotide sequence: TGCAGCGTGATGGGACAGAAGAACACTGAAGCTTTCTTT.

This chain joins TRBV6-5 and TRBJ2-7; tentatively, D is TRBD1 (6 bases). V was clipped by 6 bases and J by 2 bases, with 11 bases between them. This CDR3 has 13 residues. Germline loops: CDR1 MNHEY, CDR2 SVGAGI. CDR3 DNA: TGTGCCAGCAGCCTAGGGGGAACCTACGAGCAGTACTTC. The encoded protein is CASSLGGTYEQYF.

The chain recombines TRBV20-1 with TRBJ1-4; no reliable D call. The V and J ends lost 3 bases and 8 bases respectively, with 7 bases between them. Germline loops: CDR1 DFQATT, CDR2 SNEGSKA (reference sequence). This CDR3 is 11 amino acids long. The chain's CDR3 is CSASNLEKLFF. CDR3 nucleotides: TGCAGTGCTAGTAATTTGGAAAAACTGTTTTTT.

The count of this clone is one. The gene calls are TRBV19 and TRBJ2-7, with 9 bases that match TRBD1. The CDR3 totals 15 residues. Looked up from germline, CDR1 is LNHDA and CDR2 is SQIVND (reference sequence). The V and J ends lost 5 bases and 2 bases, in that order; junction bases with no gene match: 7. The CDR3 nucleotides are TGTGCCAGTAGTGGGGTAGGGACAGGGCCCTACGAGCAGTACTTC. Protein sequence: CASSGVGTGPYEQYF.

The V gene is TRBV6-1, the J gene TRBJ1-1; D is ambiguous. Per the germline V gene, CDR1 is MNHNS and CDR2 is SASEGT. V was clipped by 6 bases and J by 5 bases, with 13 bases between them. This CDR3 has 13 residues. This CDR3 is CASRAGVGTEAFF. CDR3 nucleotide sequence: TGTGCCAGCAGGGCGGGAGTAGGAACTGAAGCTTTCTTT.

V is TRBV10-1 and J is TRBJ2-2; D is perhaps TRBD2 (5 bases). V lost 9 bases to trimming and J lost 0 bases, with 14 bases between them. CDR1 and CDR2 (germline): WNHNN, SYGVQD (reference sequence). There are 15 residues in the CDR3. The chain's CDR3 is CARRPGLANTGELFF. The DNA for the CDR3 is TGCGCCAGAAGACCGGGATTGGCGAACACCGGGGAGCTGTTTTTT.

The genes are TRBV6-1 and TRBJ2-7; TRBD1 matches at 8 bases. Trimming cost V 2 bases and J 6 bases; bases outside gene matches: 6. Germline V gives CDR1 MNHNS, CDR2 SASEGT. This CDR3 is built from 14 residues. In nucleotides, the CDR3 is TGTGCCAGCAGTGAACTAGGACAGGGAGCCGAGCAGTACTTC. The encoded protein is CASSELGQGAEQYF.

The V and J genes are TRBV2 and TRBJ2-3, with TRBD1 matching 8 bases. The CDR3 consists of 14 residues. V gave up 5 bases and J gave up 5 bases; unmatched junction bases: 6. Per germline, CDR1 SNHLY and CDR2 FYNNEI. CDR3 residues: CASSWLQGGDTQYF. CDR3 bases: TGTGCCAGCAGTTGGTTACAGGGGGGAGATACGCAGTATTTT.

The chain combines TRBV6-5 with TRBJ2-1, with TRBD2 matching 11 bases. V lost 6 bases, J lost 15 bases, and 10 bases stayed unmatched. CDR3 length equals 13 residues. The germline CDR1 and CDR2 sequences are MNHEY and SVGAGI. The CDR3 DNA follows: TGTGCCAGCAGCTTAGCGGGGGGGCGGGGGCTGTTCTTC. It is translated as CASSLAGGRGLFF.

This chain uses TRBV7-8 with TRBJ2-7, with D maybe TRBD1 (6 bases). The CDR3 is 13 amino acids. Germline assignment: CDR1 SGHVS and CDR2 FQNEAQ. Trimming shortened V by 5 bases and J by 7 bases, and 15 bases separated the two germline ends. The CDR3 DNA reads TGTGCCAGCAGCCCACACAGGGCGTGGGAGCAGTACTTC. It is translated as CASSPHRAWEQYF.

The chain recombines TRBV6-5 with TRBJ1-6; 8 nucleotides line up with TRBD1. V shed 2 bases and J 8 bases; nucleotides not matched to a gene: 5. The CDR3 runs to 15 residues. Germline lookup yields CDR1 MNHEY and CDR2 SVGAGI. CDR3 region: CASSYRPRGHSPLHF. The CDR3 nucleotides read TGTGCCAGCAGTTACCGCCCCAGGGGGCATTCACCCCTCCACTTT.

The V and J genes are TRBV29-1 and TRBJ1-1; D may be TRBD1 (6 bases). Germline CDR1 and CDR2: SQVTM and ANQGSEA. V was pared by 4 bases and J by 10 bases, with 28 bases between. The CDR3 covers 16 residues. This CDR3 reads CSVVSPTAWGLLGAFF. The CDR3 nucleotides are TGCAGCGTTGTTTCCCCCACGGCCTGGGGGCTATTGGGAGCTTTCTTT.

The rearrangement uses TRBV5-1 and TRBJ1-4, with a tentative D call TRBD1 (5 bases). CDR1 and CDR2 (germline): SGHRS, YFSETQ. V lost 3 bases to trimming and J lost 4 bases, with 13 bases between them. CDR3 length: 15 residues. This chain's CDR3 is CASSSGQNLNEKLFF. CDR3 nucleotide sequence: TGCGCCAGCAGCTCCGGACAAAACCTTAATGAAAAACTGTTTTTT. The full variable domain, its missing parts supplied by reference TRBV5-1 and TRBJ1-4, is KAGVTQTPRYLIKTRGQQVTLSCSPISGHRSVSWYQQTPGQGLQFLFEYFSETQRNKGNFPGRFSGRQFSNSRSEMNVSTLELGDSALYLCASSSGQNLNEKLFFGSGTQLSVL.

The rearrangement joins TRBV27 to TRBJ1-5, with TRBD1 matching over 9 bases. This CDR3 has 16 amino acids. After removal of 6 bases from V and 5 bases from J, the junction contained 11 bases not matched to a gene. Germline V gives CDR1 MNHEY, CDR2 SMNVEV (reference sequence). The CDR3 reads CASREGGQGGYQPQHF. In nucleotides, the CDR3 is TGTGCCAGCAGAGAAGGGGGACAGGGAGGGTATCAGCCCCAGCATTTT.

The chain couples TRBV9 to TRBJ2-1; 16 nucleotides match TRBD2. Trimming at V came to 3 bases and at J to 4 bases, leaving 10 bases not matched to a gene. CDR1 is SGDLS, CDR2 YYNGEE, per germline. CDR3 length: 19 amino acids. This CDR3 reads CASSDPGTSGGGLYNEQFF. The CDR3 DNA is TGTGCCAGCAGCGACCCCGGGACTAGCGGGGGGGGGCTATACAATGAGCAGTTCTTC.

J is TRBJ2-2 and V is TRBV30, with 7 nucleotides matching TRBD1. Trimming removed 5 bases from V and 4 bases from J; junction bases left unmatched: 7. The CDR3 is 14 amino acids. Looked up from germline, CDR1 is GTSNPN and CDR2 is SVGIG (reference sequence). This CDR3 reads CAWQQGQSTGELFF. CDR3 sequence (DNA): TGTGCCTGGCAACAGGGACAGAGCACCGGGGAGCTGTTTTTT.

The V call is TRBV9, the J call TRBJ2-3, with 11 bases fitting TRBD2. Germline assignment: CDR1 SGDLS and CDR2 YYNGEE. The CDR3 has 15 amino acids. V trimming: 0 bases; J trimming: 3 bases; junction bases outside the gene matches: 0. CDR3: CASSVASGGTDTQYF. DNA of the CDR3: TGTGCCAGCAGCGTAGCTAGCGGGGGGACAGATACGCAGTATTTT.

The rearrangement uses TRBV6-1 and TRBJ2-2, with 8 positions matching TRBD1. CDR3 length: 14 amino acids. The germline V gene encodes CDR1 MNHNS and CDR2 SASEGT. V lost 7 bases to trimming and J lost 8 bases; unmatched junction nucleotides: 9. CDR3 nucleotide sequence: TGTGCCAGCAAACCACAGGGGGTGCGAGGGGAGCTGTTTTTT. It codes for CASKPQGVRGELFF.

This rearrangement joins TRBV7-9 to TRBJ2-7; a possible D gene is TRBD1 (6 bases). This CDR3 is built from 14 residues. The germline V gene encodes CDR1 SEHNR and CDR2 FQNEAQ (reference sequence). V dropped 4 bases and J dropped 5 bases, with 15 bases sitting between them. CDR3 in amino acids: CASSSTGRADEQYF. Here the CDR3 DNA reads TGTGCCAGCAGCTCGACAGGACGCGCGGACGAGCAGTACTTC.

The rearrangement joins TRBV6-5 to TRBJ2-1; D is possibly TRBD2 (5 bases). The germline gives CDR1 MNHEY, CDR2 SVGAGI. Trimming removed 2 bases from V and 0 bases from J, with 5 bases in between. CDR3 length equals 14 residues. The CDR3 nucleotides read TGTGCCAGCAGTTACGGGAGCTCCTACAATGAGCAGTTCTTC. Amino acid sequence: CASSYGSSYNEQFF.

This clone was seen only once. The gene calls are TRBV15 and TRBJ2-7; perhaps TRBD2 as D (5 bases). The CDR3 runs to 15 residues. The germline V and J ends were trimmed by 3 bases and 2 bases, with 14 bases remaining between them. Looked up from germline, CDR1 is LNHNV and CDR2 is YYDKDF (reference sequence). The CDR3 nucleotides are TGTGCCACCAGCAGCCAAGGAGGCGGAGCCTACGAGCAGTACTTC. Protein product: CATSSQGGGAYEQYF. Full variable domain (remainder filled in from reference TRBV15 and TRBJ2-7): DAMVIQNPRYQVTQFGKPVTLSCSQTLNHNVMYWYQQKSSQAPKLLFHYYDKDFNNEADTPDNFQSRRPNTSFCFLDIRSPGLGDTAMYLCATSSQGGGAYEQYFGPGTRLTVT.

The V and J genes are TRBV13 and TRBJ2-3, with D possibly TRBD1 on 5 matching bases. V gave up 0 bases and J gave up 0 bases, with 7 bases separating them. Germline V gives CDR1 PRHDT, CDR2 FYEKMQ (reference sequence). The CDR3 consists of 15 residues. CDR3 region: CASSLGGPSTDTQYF. CDR3 nucleotides: TGTGCCAGCAGCTTAGGGGGGCCTAGCACAGATACGCAGTATTTT.

This chain connects TRBV2 to TRBJ2-1; tentative D call: TRBD2 (6 bases). The germline gives CDR1 SNHLY, CDR2 FYNNEI. V was pared by 2 bases and J by 5 bases, with 10 bases between. The length of the CDR3 is 14 residues. CDR3 sequence: CASSEFGLNNEQFF. The CDR3 DNA follows: TGTGCCAGCAGTGAATTTGGACTAAACAATGAGCAGTTCTTC.

The V gene is TRBV2, the J gene TRBJ1-1; D unresolved. Between the trimmed V and J ends, which lost 7 bases and 0 bases, there was a span of 12 bases. There are 14 residues in the CDR3. Germline CDR1 reads SNHLY; CDR2 reads FYNNEI. The CDR3 loop is CASTLDGMNTEAFF. The DNA for the CDR3 is TGTGCCAGCACCCTAGACGGTATGAACACTGAAGCTTTCTTT.

This chain joins TRBV27 and TRBJ1-1, with D perhaps TRBD1 (6 bases). CDR3 length: 14 amino acids. Germline CDR1 is MNHEY and CDR2 is SMNVEV (reference sequence). V lost 3 bases to trimming and J lost 1 base, with 9 bases between them. CDR3 sequence: CASSLPGANTEAFF. CDR3 DNA: TGTGCCAGCAGTTTGCCAGGGGCGAACACTGAAGCTTTCTTT.

The chain combines TRBV7-2 with TRBJ1-2; a weak D match, TRBD1 (6 bases). Germline lookup yields CDR1 SGHTA and CDR2 FQGNSA. V was shortened by 5 bases and J by 4 bases, with 14 bases between the two germline ends. The CDR3 loop spans 14 amino acids. CDR3 sequence reads: CASSLNDRTYGYTF. CDR3 nucleotide sequence: TGTGCCAGCAGCCTTAATGACAGGACCTATGGCTACACCTTC.

This chain links TRBV11-2 with TRBJ1-6; 8 nucleotides agree with TRBD1. The CDR3 spans 13 residues. V gave up 7 bases and J gave up 6 bases; unmatched junction bases: 2. The V gene's germline CDR1 is SGHAT and CDR2 FQNNGV. In nucleotides, the CDR3 is TGTGCCAGCAACGGACAGGGTAATTCACCCCTCCACTTT. Protein product: CASNGQGNSPLHF.

The count of this clone is one. The chain recombines TRBV27 with TRBJ1-1, with 8 positions matching TRBD1. Germline V CDR1 and CDR2: MNHEY, SMNVEV (reference sequence). The CDR3 is 14 amino acids. V was clipped by 2 bases and J by 6 bases; unmatched bases: 5. CDR3 bases: TGTGCCAGCAGTTTAGGGAGGACAGGGCCTGAAGCTTTCTTT. Protein sequence: CASSLGRTGPEAFF.

This rearrangement joins TRBV30 to TRBJ2-7; D uncertain. CDR1 GTSNPN and CDR2 SVGIG come from the germline V gene (reference sequence). The CDR3 covers 11 residues. With 3 bases removed from V and 3 bases from J, the gap between germline ends came to 6 bases. CDR3 residues: CAWRQDYEQYF. CDR3 DNA sequence: TGTGCCTGGAGGCAGGACTACGAGCAGTACTTC.

The rearrangement joins TRBV14 to TRBJ1-1; TRBD1 matches 7 bases. V was clipped by 1 base and J by 6 bases; unmatched bases: 8. The CDR3 totals 15 residues. CDR1 is SGHDN, CDR2 FVKESK, per germline. DNA for the CDR3: TGTGCCAGCAGCCAAGTGACGGGCGGACAGGCTGAAGCTTTCTTT. The encoded protein is CASSQVTGGQAEAFF.